This T cell receptor (beta chain) appears in the sequencing data of a study of shared clonotypes between healthy human individuals (TCRdb year 2020). Broadly, across the study: A couple of women and three men aged 18 to 49 years were included in the cohort. Leukapheresis yielded between about 0.9 and 9.5 billion PBMCs per donor. Different laboratories and diverse techniques were used to prepare libraries and sequence TCR repertoires, to increase sequencing depth and limit assay-specific biases. For each donor, CD4 naive and CD4 memory were each run on three plates, CD8 naive on two plates, and CD8 memory on one plate. To estimate repertoire size and how much clonotype sharing occurs between individuals, the study deeply sequenced the blood TCR repertoires of roughly 5 healthy adults.

TCR CDR3 regions were amplified from genomic DNA by multiplex PCR using the deep immunoSEQ assay. Extracted genomic DNA from each cell subset was distributed evenly across all wells of several immunoSEQ 96-well plates, and each plate was treated as a replicate. For sorted subsets, roughly 0.2 ug genomic DNA, equal to tens of thousands of T cell genomes, was loaded into each replicate PCR. The purified libraries were quantified using a Qubit 3.0 fluorometer, sized with a Bioanalyzer 2100, and then quantified again using the KAPA Library Quantification kit. Every immunoSEQ 96-well plate was sequenced on a separate single-read 150-cycle Illumina NextSeq 550 flow cell. As for the original processing: The immunoSEQ output contained only junctional sequences without quality scores, so filtering could not match that applied to full-length reads. Sequences were annotated with PyIR, a Python wrapper for IgBLAST v1.9, and V/J genes and CDR3 were assigned using IMGT germline references. Reads with weak V/J assignments (E-value above 1e-6), missing CDR3, stop codons, out-of-frame junctions, or ambiguous translated residues were removed. V3J clonotypes were defined by identical inferred V gene, J gene, and CDR3 amino acid sequence. Percentage overlap between repertoires was calculated by dividing the number of shared unique clonotypes by the size of the smaller repertoire. Richness of each repertoire was evaluated using RTK rarefaction, the Chao1 estimator, and Recon v2.1 estimates of unobserved clonotypes. For all TCRbeta clonotypes obtained by the gDNA method from a few donors, generation probabilities were computed with OLGA. In its TCRdb copy, this immuneACCESS table keeps in-frame sequences only and misses some clones. Where compared with another copy, unresolved V genes explain less than half of these, and the others have no known cause. The V and J calls and clone size were taken over from that table, and D and trimming were inferred from the DNA. Counted in this sample were roughly 2 million clones; approximately 95% of them appeared once. More than 0.1% of the sample belongs to the ten largest clones.

The donors were healthy, HIV-negative adults who had no recently reported acute infections or vaccinations. All donors were Caucasian adults living in Nashville, Tennessee, USA. CD4+ T cells were enriched through magnetic negative selection, after which naive cells were positively selected on CD45RA and the remaining negative fraction served as the memory subset. After blood collection by leukapheresis, PBMCs were isolated using Ficoll-Histopaque density gradient centrifugation and then cryopreserved in the vapor phase of liquid nitrogen. Analytical flow cytometry was used to check the purity and quantity of each magnetically sorted T cell population. Each sorted fraction had its genomic DNA isolated and then quantified by UV absorbance on a Nanodrop 2000c. Findings and caveats that apply to the study as a whole: Across a handful of donors, around 5% of naive CD4, roughly 3.5% of naive CD8, roughly 2.3% of memory CD4, and under 0.45% of memory CD8 clonotypes were shared. Clonotypes shared by all four sorted-subset donors showed higher generation probabilities than non-shared clonotypes. Sampling was restricted to blood, and TCR repertoires in tissues likely differ from the TCR repertoires found in blood. Based on pairwise subsampling, the degree of clonotype sharing among donors was expected to be affected by sequencing depth. Rarefaction of sorted-subset datasets indicated incomplete sequencing despite the large sequencing depth. Estimated clonotype richness was generally larger for naive than for memory subsets. Because the study included only a small number of donors, the genetic and exposure-history diversity represented was limited.

As concerns this clone: Its antigen is currently not known. No much larger clone exists at a distance of one base, and base qualities are not known.

V is cut by 7 bases and J by 4 bases, and the space between the germline ends is 18 bases. Measured from the cysteine to the phenylalanine, the CDR3 is 15 residues long. Only the CDR3 DNA stays, 45 bases, in frame from base 1. The germline V gene specifies SGHTA as CDR1 and FQGNSA as CDR2. The receptor chain draws on TRBV7-2 and TRBJ2-3; D gene: possibly TRBD1, on 6 matching bases. This sequence was found in a man between 18 and 35 years old in good health. The specimen sequenced was naive CD4+ T cells sorted from blood. The cell subset or site label here, explained by the study, means: CD45RA+ positively selected. The CDR3 region: CASTLQGYSADTQYF. The nucleotide sequence is TGTGCCAGCACCTTGCAGGGGTATTCTGCAGATACGCAGTATTTT.